This T cell receptor (beta chain) was identified in a study of shared clonotypes between healthy human individuals (dated by TCRdb to about 2020). Study-wide context: The cohort comprised two women and a few men aged 18 to 49 years. Leukapheresis yielded between about 0.94 and 8.9 billion PBMCs per donor. To estimate repertoire size and how much clonotypes are shared between individuals, the study performed deep sequencing of blood TCR repertoires from a few healthy adults. Different laboratories and diverse techniques were used to prepare libraries and sequence TCR repertoires, to increase sequencing depth and limit assay-specific biases. For each donor, three plates each were used for CD4 naive and CD4 memory, two plates were used for CD8 naive, and one plate was used for CD8 memory. The investigation overall reported the following: Pairwise subsampling indicated that sequencing depth was expected to affect the degree of clonotype sharing among donors. Across four donors, about 5% of naive CD4, around 3.5% of naive CD8, roughly 2.2% of memory CD4, and 0.4% of memory CD8 clonotypes were shared. Incomplete sequencing was indicated by rarefaction of sorted-subset datasets, despite the large sequencing depth. Naive subsets generally had larger estimated clonotype richness than memory subsets did. Sampling was restricted to blood, and TCR repertoires in tissues likely differ from the TCR repertoires found in blood. The genetic and exposure-history diversity represented was limited by the small number of donors. Higher generation probabilities were observed for clonotypes shared by all four sorted-subset donors than for non-shared clonotypes.

Using the deep immunoSEQ assay, multiplex PCR amplified TCR CDR3 regions from genomic DNA. Genomic DNA extracted from each cell subset was distributed evenly over all wells of several immunoSEQ 96-well plates, and each plate served as one replicate. For sorted subsets, about 200 ng genomic DNA, equal to about 30,000 T cell genomes, was loaded into each replicate PCR. Purified libraries were quantified with a Qubit 3.0 fluorometer, sized on a Bioanalyzer 2100, and re-quantified with the KAPA Library Quantification kit. A separate single-read 150-cycle Illumina NextSeq 550 flow cell was used to sequence each immunoSEQ 96-well plate. Under the source paper's analysis protocol: Because the immunoSEQ output held only junctional sequences and lacked quality scores, the filtering could not match the filtering applied to full-length reads. Sequences were annotated with PyIR, a Python wrapper for IgBLAST v1.9, using IMGT germline references to assign V/J genes and CDR3. Any read was removed if the V/J assignment was weak (E-value above 1e-6), the CDR3 was missing, or the read contained stop codons, out-of-frame junctions, or ambiguous translated residues. V3J clonotypes were defined by identical inferred V gene, J gene, and CDR3 amino acid sequence. Percentage overlap between repertoires was computed as shared unique clonotypes divided by the size of the smaller repertoire. Repertoire richness was assessed with RTK rarefaction, the Chao1 estimator, and Recon v2.1 estimates of unobserved clonotypes. OLGA was used to compute generation probabilities for all TCRbeta clonotypes that the gDNA method yielded from a handful of donors. Drawn from immuneACCESS, this table holds only the in-frame rearrangements with V and J called that TCRdb kept. Clones are partly lost; checked studies trace under half to an unresolved V gene and leave the rest unexplained. Clone size and the V and J calls come from that table; the DNA yielded D and trimming. The sample table contains 550,000 to 650,000 clones; only one count was recorded for roughly 96% of them. Clones ranked in the top ten supply 0.11% of the sample.

Concerning this clone: The specificity of this receptor is unknown. No base-level quality is on record; no much larger clone is a single base apart.

Compared with germline, V lacks 4 bases and J lacks 3 bases; bases without a gene match: 5. The germline V gene supplies CDR1 SGHDN and CDR2 FVKESK. Inclusive of the bounding cysteine and phenylalanine, the CDR3 is 14 residues long. Only CDR3 DNA is held: 42 bases, read in frame from base 1. CD8 naive samples were CD45RO-negative cells positively selected for CCR7, giving a CD45RA+CCR7+ population that excluded TemRA cells. The donors were healthy, HIV-negative adults who had no recently reported acute infections or vaccinations. Every donor was a Caucasian adult residing in Nashville, Tennessee, USA. Blood was collected by leukapheresis, and PBMCs were isolated by Ficoll-Histopaque density gradient centrifugation and then cryopreserved in liquid nitrogen vapor phase. Analytical flow cytometry was used to check the purity and quantity of every magnetically sorted T cell population. Each sorted fraction had its genomic DNA isolated and then quantified by UV absorbance on a Nanodrop 2000c.

Sequencing input: naive CD8+ T cells sorted from blood. Explained via the paper, the cell subset or site label denotes: CD45RA+CCR7+. The receptor chain draws on TRBV14 and TRBJ2-7; 8 junctional bases match TRBD1. The clonotype was recovered from a woman aged 25 to 39 in good health. Here the CDR3 is given as CASSPYRGDYEQYF. The DNA reads as follows: TGTGCCAGCAGCCCGTACAGGGGGGACTACGAGCAGTACTTC.